Below, 22 T cell receptor beta chains from the same sample are listed, as sequenced in a study of T cell responses to AZD1222 COVID-19 vaccine. TCRdb's copy holds only in-frame clones and misses some; the assay was immunoSEQ multiplex PCR. Among about 270,000 clones listed, approximately 94% were seen once. The sample in question was peripheral blood, obtained 28 days after the second AZD1222 dose. All receptors derive from an adult who received the AZD1222 COVID-19 vaccine.

The sample holds one count of this clone. The chain joins TRBV7-2 to TRBJ1-1; D may be TRBD1 (6 bases). Trimming shortened V by 0 bases and J by 3 bases, and 14 bases separated the two germline ends. CDR1 and CDR2 (germline): SGHTA, FQGNSA. This CDR3 has 16 residues. The CDR3 region has the DNA TGTGCCAGCAGCTTAGCTCCAACAGGGTGGGACACTGAAGCTTTCTTT. It codes for CASSLAPTGWDTEAFF.

The J gene is TRBJ2-7, the V gene TRBV9; a possible D gene is TRBD1 (7 bases). This CDR3 comprises 15 residues. V lost 4 bases and J lost 5, with 19 bases in between. Germline lookup yields CDR1 SGDLS and CDR2 YYNGEE. The CDR3 DNA reads TGTGCCAGCAGCCCCCGACAGGGAGGCCTAGACGAGCAGTACTTC. It yields the protein CASSPRQGGLDEQYF.

On this clone itself: An end of the junction differs from the germline gene, which may be a read error. V is TRBV2 and J is TRBJ1-2; a possible D gene is TRBD1 (5 bases). Germline V lookup: CDR1 SNHLY, CDR2 FYNNEI. The CDR3 has 13 amino acids. Here the CDR3 DNA reads TGTGCCAGCAGTCAAGCAGGGTGGGAAGGCTACACCTTC. It codes for CASSQAGWEGYTF.

The rearrangement uses TRBV3-1 (or the pseudogene TRBV3-2) and TRBJ2-1; D remains ambiguous. V lost 4 bases and J lost 8, with 15 bases in between. From germline, CDR1 is LGHDT and CDR2 YNNKEL (reference sequence). The CDR3 is made up of 14 amino acids. The CDR3: CASSLQHIGDEQFF. Here the CDR3 DNA reads TGTGCCAGCAGCCTTCAACATATTGGCGATGAGCAGTTCTTC.

The J gene is TRBJ1-1, the V gene TRBV20-1; D is undetermined. The CDR3 is 11 amino acids. Germline CDR1 and CDR2: DFQATT and SNEGSKA (reference sequence). Trimming pared 4 bases from V and 4 bases from J, leaving 7 bases between. The CDR3 loop is CSATTSTEAFF. As DNA, the CDR3 is TGCAGTGCTACAACAAGCACTGAAGCTTTCTTT.

V is TRBV18 and J is TRBJ1-2, with 7 bases lining up with TRBD1. The CDR3 has 14 amino acids. Germline assignment: CDR1 KGHSH and CDR2 LQKENI. With V trimmed by 3 bases and J by 6 bases, 7 bases remained unmatched. CDR3 amino acids: CASSPSRTGDGYTF. The DNA for the CDR3 is TGTGCCAGCTCACCCTCCCGGACAGGCGATGGCTACACCTTC.

This chain connects TRBV7-3 to TRBJ2-3; 9 bases fit TRBD1. The J segment lost 3 bases and the V segment lost 4 bases, leaving 8 bases of the junction unmatched. In germline, CDR1 is SGHTA, CDR2 FQGTGA. The CDR3 is 16 amino acids. The CDR3 protein is CASSSSGTGRTDTQYF. CDR3 DNA: TGTGCCAGCAGCTCATCCGGGACAGGGAGGACAGATACGCAGTATTTT.

V and J are TRBV7-8 and TRBJ1-1; D not certain. The CDR3 is made up of 16 amino acids. The germline CDR1 and CDR2 sequences are SGHVS and FQNEAQ. The V end lost 5 bases, the J end lost 1 base, and 17 bases lay between the germline ends. CDR3 loop: CASSPVRFMTNTEAFF. CDR3 bases: TGTGCCAGCAGCCCGGTGCGGTTCATGACGAACACTGAAGCTTTCTTT.

This clone is a singleton in its sample. This sequence joins TRBV6-5 and TRBJ2-6; unclear D gene. The germline V gene encodes CDR1 MNHEY and CDR2 SVGAGI. This CDR3 has 14 amino acids. V was cut by 4 bases and J by 4 bases, with 8 bases left in between. The CDR3 sequence: CASSSTSGANVLTF. The DNA of the CDR3 is TGTGCCAGCAGTTCTACTTCCGGGGCCAACGTCCTGACTTTC.

The CDR3 sequence is CASSIPGQGFYEQYF. CDR3 nucleotides: TGTGCCAGCAGTATACCGGGACAGGGATTCTACGAGCAGTACTTC. The chain links TRBV28 to TRBJ2-7, with 9 bases fitting TRBD1. CDR1 is MDHEN, CDR2 SYDVKM, per germline. Losses at the gene ends were 5 bases for V and 3 bases for J; bases not matched to a gene: 8. This CDR3 region has 15 residues.

The rearrangement uses TRBV10-3 and TRBJ2-2, with D possibly matching TRBD2 (6 bases). The CDR3 is made up of 14 amino acids. The V end was cut by 5 bases, the J end by 7 bases, with 14 bases between. Germline V gene data show CDR1 as ENHRY and CDR2 as SYGVKD. The CDR3 bases are TGTGCCATCAGTTCCGGGACTGGCTTCGGGGAGCTGTTTTTT. It encodes CAISSGTGFGELFF.

The chain recombines TRBV27 with TRBJ2-5; D may match TRBD1 or TRBD2 (5 bases each). CDR3 length equals 14 residues. Germline CDR1 MNHEY, CDR2 SMNVEV (reference sequence). V was clipped by 5 bases and J by 5 bases, with 15 bases between them. The CDR3 loop reads CASSKRGVGETQYF. As DNA, the CDR3 is TGTGCCAGCAGTAAAAGGGGAGTCGGGGAGACCCAGTACTTC.

The chain joins TRBV28 to TRBJ2-1, with 7 bases fitting TRBD2. This CDR3 comprises 15 residues. Trimming at V came to 7 bases and at J to 9 bases, leaving 15 bases not matched to a gene. Germline loops: CDR1 MDHEN, CDR2 SYDVKM. CDR3 nucleotides: TGTGCCAGCAAACTAGGCGGGAGTCGGGGCGGTGAGCAGTTCTTC. It translates to CASKLGGSRGGEQFF.

This sequence joins TRBV12-3 or TRBV12-4 and TRBJ2-7; no definite D call. The CDR3 runs to 13 residues. Trimming pared 4 bases from V and 3 bases from J, leaving 10 bases between. The DNA of the CDR3 is TGTGCCAGCAGTTCTTTGGGGAACTACGAGCAGTACTTC. Protein sequence: CASSSLGNYEQYF.

This clone was counted a single time. The chain recombines TRBV2 with TRBJ2-2; 11 bases map to TRBD1. Germline-derived CDR1 and CDR2 are SNHLY and FYNNEI. The length of the CDR3 is 16 residues. Trimming took 8 bases from V and 1 from J; bases not matched to a gene: 6. CDR3 nucleotide sequence: TGTGCCAGCTCGGACAGGGGGCCAGGGAACACCGGGGAGCTGTTTTTT. Its translation: CASSDRGPGNTGELFF.

V and J are TRBV3-1 (or the pseudogene TRBV3-2) and TRBJ2-1; D is unclear. Deletions cut 1 base from V and 6 bases from J, with 10 bases between. The CDR3 consists of 14 residues. Germline V lookup: CDR1 LGHDT, CDR2 YNNKEL (reference sequence). CDR3 region: CASSQVGPANEQFF. The CDR3 DNA follows: TGTGCCAGCAGCCAAGTAGGACCTGCCAATGAGCAGTTCTTC.

This chain connects TRBV28 to TRBJ1-6; TRBD1 aligns across 9 bases. Germline V gives CDR1 MDHEN, CDR2 SYDVKM. The CDR3 is 14 amino acids. V shed 7 bases and J 3 bases; nucleotides not matched to a gene: 1. The CDR3 loop reads CASMTGGYNSPLHF. CDR3 DNA sequence: TGTGCCAGCATGACAGGGGGCTATAATTCACCCCTCCACTTT.

This sequence joins TRBV20-1 and TRBJ2-7; D is undetermined. Per the germline V gene, CDR1 is DFQATT and CDR2 is SNEGSKA (reference sequence). The CDR3 loop spans 10 amino acids. Trimming took 6 bases from V and 9 from J, leaving 12 bases between them. CDR3 amino acids: CSASLGWQYF. Here the CDR3 DNA reads TGCAGTGCAAGCCTAGGGTGGCAGTACTTC.

J is TRBJ2-5 and V is TRBV5-1; 10 nucleotides line up with TRBD1. After removal of 4 bases from V and 3 bases from J, the junction contained 6 bases not matched to a gene. The CDR3 length is 15 residues. Germline V gives CDR1 SGHRS, CDR2 YFSETQ. The CDR3 DNA reads as TGCGCCAGCAGCGGAACCGGGACAGGGGAAGAGACCCAGTACTTC. Translating gives CASSGTGTGEETQYF.

V usage is TRBV28 and J usage is TRBJ1-2; D uncertain. Germline V CDR1 and CDR2: MDHEN, SYDVKM. The CDR3 extends over 12 amino acids. The germline V and J ends were trimmed by 7 bases and 7 bases, with 13 bases remaining between them. CDR3 bases: TGTGCCAGCACCGAGGGATTAGGTGGCTACACCTTC. Translating it yields CASTEGLGGYTF.

For this clone: The junction departs from germline at one end; a sequencing error may be responsible. The gene calls are TRBV9 and TRBJ1-3; no clear D. The CDR3 consists of 15 residues. CDR1 and CDR2 (germline): SGDLS, YYNGEE. The CDR3 sequence: CASSVGWSSGDTIYF. For the CDR3, the DNA is TGTGCCAGCAGCGTAGGATGGAGCTCTGGAGACACCATATATTTT.

The chain combines TRBV4-1 with TRBJ1-2; D gene ambiguous. Germline lookup yields CDR1 MGHRA and CDR2 YSYEKL. The CDR3 is 16 amino acids. V shed 0 bases and J shed 2 bases, with 13 bases lying between them. CDR3 amino acids: CASSQEGVRGNYGYTF. The CDR3 nucleotides read TGCGCCAGCAGCCAAGAGGGAGTCCGGGGAAACTATGGCTACACCTTC.